This T cell receptor beta chain appears in the sequencing data of a study of cytomegalovirus exposure and HLA in healthy donors. General study points: According to a later analysis, most TCR beta chains associated with CMV appeared HLA-restricted. A previous analysis found most TCR beta V segments productive roughly 87% or roughly 30% of the time.

Germline values: CDR1 MNHEY, CDR2 SVGAGI. V gave up 6 bases and J gave up 2 bases; unmatched junction bases: 0. The CDR3 covers 12 residues. As concerns this clone: Its antigen is currently unknown.

The primer mix had 60 Vbeta and 13 Jbeta primers. Per the study methods: Some 10 million shared chains were among the roughly 80 million unique TCR beta chains that a later analysis counted. Here immunoSEQ multiplex PCR was the method, and the copy in TCRdb shows in-frame clones only, minus some. V and J calls plus clone size are reproduced from that table; the DNA served to infer D and trimming. The sample totals some 40,000 clones. Not recorded for this donor was the CMV serostatus. V is TRBV6-5 and J is TRBJ2-7; 8 bases map to TRBD1. The sample consisted of PBMCs. The clonotype originates from a human donor in good health. CDR3 region: CASRTGAYEQYF. DNA for the CDR3: TGTGCCAGCAGGACAGGGGCCTACGAGCAGTACTTC.